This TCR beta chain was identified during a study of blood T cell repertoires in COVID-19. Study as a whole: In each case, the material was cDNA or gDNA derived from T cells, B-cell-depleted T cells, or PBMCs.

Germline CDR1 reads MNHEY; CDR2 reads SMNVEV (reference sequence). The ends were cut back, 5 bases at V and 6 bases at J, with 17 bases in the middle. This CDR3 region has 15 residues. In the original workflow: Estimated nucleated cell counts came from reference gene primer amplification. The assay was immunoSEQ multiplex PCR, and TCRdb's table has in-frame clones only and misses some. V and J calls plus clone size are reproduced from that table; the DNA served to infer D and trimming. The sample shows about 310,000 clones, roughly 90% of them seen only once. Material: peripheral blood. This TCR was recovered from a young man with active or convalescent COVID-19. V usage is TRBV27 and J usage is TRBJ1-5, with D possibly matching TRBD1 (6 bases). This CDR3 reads CASSLGTGLGQPQHF. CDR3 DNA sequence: TGTGCCAGCAGTCTAGGAACAGGGTTAGGTCAGCCCCAGCATTTT.